The entry below gives a single T cell receptor beta chain sequence along with its context. The antigen remains undetermined. The data originate from a study of T-cell memory formation after mild COVID-19. Study summary: In these data, TCR clusters were largely donor specific.

The junction had 3 bases not matched to a gene; V was cut back by 6 bases and J by 1 base. This CDR3 is built from 14 residues. Germline assignment: CDR1 LGHNA and CDR2 YSLEER. Study-wide findings and caveats: Clones shrinking between day 15 and 85 showed a balanced CD4/CD8 split, and those that grew later tilted toward CD4+. Specificity for SARS-CoV-2 was not confirmed among the second-wave clones peaking on day 37. Those CD4+ clones that contracted were mainly in CM and EM (CD8+ ones in EMRA).

TCRdb itself ran the 5' RACE reads through MiXCR, one entry per CDR3 protein. The profile shows around 200,000 distinct CDR3 sequences, about a fifth of them singletons. The sample taken for sequencing was PBMCs or a T cell subset sorted from them (not recorded which). The TCR sequence derives from a man younger than 35 who had mild COVID-19 (a few samples of this study predate the infection). Cell type and time point are not known. The V call is TRBV4-3, the J call TRBJ1-3, with 7 positions matching TRBD1. This chain's CDR3 is CASSEGASGNTIYF. CDR3 in DNA: TGCGCCAGCAGTGAGGGGGCGTCTGGAAACACCATATATTTT.